The 2 T cell receptor beta chains in this list originate from one sample, sequenced in a study of T cell responses to AZD1222 COVID-19 vaccine. Sequencing used immunoSEQ multiplex PCR; TCRdb keeps in-frame clones, though not all of them. Seen here are under 150,000 clones, under 95% observed once, and the top ten hold about 2%. The sequenced sample was peripheral blood, obtained 28 days after the second AZD1222 dose. These TCRs come from an adult who received the AZD1222 COVID-19 vaccine.

The chain combines TRBV20-1 with TRBJ1-2; D is unresolved. Trimming removed 5 bases at V and 7 bases at J, with 8 bases between. Germline lookup yields CDR1 DFQATT and CDR2 SNEGSKA (reference sequence). The length of the CDR3 is 10 residues. The CDR3 sequence is CSAYLAGYTF. For the CDR3, the DNA is TGCAGTGCTTACCTAGCTGGCTACACCTTC.

The J gene is TRBJ1-2, the V gene TRBV18; the D is unclear. CDR1 KGHSH and CDR2 LQKENI come from the germline V gene. The CDR3 sequence is 13 residues long. The V and J ends lost 3 bases and 4 bases respectively, with 9 bases between them. The CDR3 protein is CASSPREGYGYTF. The DNA for the CDR3 is TGTGCCAGCTCACCCCGTGAGGGCTATGGCTACACCTTC. The complete variable domain, with remaining parts taken from reference TRBV18 and TRBJ1-2, reads NAGVMQNPRHLVRRRGQEARLRCSPMKGHSHVYWYRQLPEEGLKFMVYLQKENIIDESGMPKERFSAEFPKEGPSILRIQQVVRGDSAAYFCASSPREGYGYTFGSGTRLTVV.